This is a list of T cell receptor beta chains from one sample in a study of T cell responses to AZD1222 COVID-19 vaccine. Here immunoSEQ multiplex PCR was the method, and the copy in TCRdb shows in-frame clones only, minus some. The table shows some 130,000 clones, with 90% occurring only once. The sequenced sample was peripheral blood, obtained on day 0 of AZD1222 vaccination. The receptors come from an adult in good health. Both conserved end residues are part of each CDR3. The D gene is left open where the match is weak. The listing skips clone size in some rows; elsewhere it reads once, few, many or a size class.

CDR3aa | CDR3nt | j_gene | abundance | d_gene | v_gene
CASSENRVTANSPLHF | TGTGCCAGCAGTGAAAATCGGGTGACAGCCAATTCACCCCTCCACTTT | TRBJ1-6 | NA | NA | TRBV2
CASALGGRTEAFF | TGTGCCAGCGCTCTCGGGGGCCGGACTGAAGCTTTCTTT | TRBJ1-1 | NA | NA | TRBV27
CASSKARGSGGADEQFF | TGTGCCAGCAGCAAAGCGCGGGGTAGCGGGGGGGCGGATGAGCAGTTCTTC | TRBJ2-1 | NA | NA | TRBV21-1
CASSQRTGGSGANVLTF | TGTGCCAGCAGCCAAAGGACAGGGGGGAGTGGGGCCAACGTCCTGACTTTC | TRBJ2-6 | NA | TRBD1 | TRBV3-1/TRBV3-2
CATSESLGNTIYF | TGTGCCACCAGTGAGTCTCTTGGAAACACCATATATTTT | TRBJ1-3 | NA | NA | TRBV24-1
CASSLAGSYEQYF | TGTGCCAGCAGCTTAGCGGGATCCTACGAGCAGTACTTC | TRBJ2-7 | NA | NA | TRBV7-2
CASSLVQGREKLFF | TGTGCCAGCAGCTTAGTACAGGGGAGAGAAAAACTGTTTTTT | TRBJ1-4 | NA | TRBD1 | TRBV7-9
CASSKVDGEETQYF | TGTGCCAGCAGCAAAGTGGACGGGGAAGAGACCCAGTACTTC | TRBJ2-5 | NA | NA | TRBV21-1
CSVAPGGASYEQYF | TGCAGCGTGGCCCCCGGGGGGGCGTCCTACGAGCAGTACTTC | TRBJ2-7 | NA | TRBD2 | TRBV29-1
CASSAGRGSANEKLFF | TGTGCCAGCAGCGCGGGAAGGGGGTCGGCTAATGAAAAACTGTTTTTT | TRBJ1-4 | NA | NA | TRBV11-2
CASSRGLLTDTQYF | TGTGCCAGCAGCCGCGGACTCCTCACAGATACGCAGTATTTT | TRBJ2-3 | few | NA | TRBV7-3
CASSDAIYSGNTIYF | TGTGCCAGCAGTGACGCCATTTACTCTGGAAACACCATATATTTT | TRBJ1-3 | NA | NA | TRBV6-4
CAISEGVRGGTEAFF | TGTGCCATCAGTGAGGGGGTGCGGGGAGGCACTGAAGCTTTCTTT | TRBJ1-1 | NA | NA | TRBV10-3
CAWMDVLGYGYTF | TGTGCCTGGATGGATGTGCTCGGGTATGGCTACACCTTC | TRBJ1-2 | NA | NA | TRBV30
CASSPVQGAWYEQYF | TGTGCCAGCAGCCCGGTACAGGGGGCATGGTACGAGCAGTACTTC | TRBJ2-7 | NA | TRBD1 | TRBV3-1/TRBV3-2
CASSPQPTGTEQYF | TGCGCCAGCAGTCCACAGCCAACAGGGACCGAGCAGTACTTC | TRBJ2-7 | NA | NA | TRBV10-1
CASSLRGANEAFF | TGCGCCAGCAGCTTACGGGGGGCGAATGAAGCTTTCTTT | TRBJ1-1 | NA | NA | TRBV5-1
CASNTGTLLYNEQFF | TGTGCCAGTAACACCGGGACCCTACTCTACAATGAGCAGTTCTTC | TRBJ2-1 | once | NA | TRBV19
CASSLDTSMGDTQYF | TGTGCCAGCAGTCTGGACACTTCAATGGGGGATACGCAGTATTTT | TRBJ2-3 | NA | NA | TRBV6-5
CASSEQQGSNQPQHF | TGTGCCAGCAGCGAACAACAGGGTAGCAATCAGCCCCAGCATTTT | TRBJ1-5 | NA | NA | TRBV7-2
CASSPTTGSYEQYF | TGTGCCAGCAGTCCGACAACCGGGTCCTACGAGCAGTACTTC | TRBJ2-7 | NA | NA | TRBV6-5
CASSQPGTGGYTGELFF | TGCGCCAGCAGCCAACCAGGGACAGGGGGCTACACCGGGGAGCTGTTTTTT | TRBJ2-2 | few | TRBD1 | TRBV4-1
CASSPTGGDQPQHF | TGTGCCAGCTCGCCTACAGGGGGAGATCAGCCCCAGCATTTT | TRBJ1-5 | NA | TRBD1 | TRBV18
CASSPPLAGPGEQYF | TGTGCCAGCAGCCCCCCCTTAGCGGGGCCCGGCGAGCAGTACTTC | TRBJ2-7 | NA | TRBD2 | TRBV3-1/TRBV3-2
CASYRQGRTGELFF | TGTGCCAGCTATAGACAGGGAAGAACCGGGGAGCTGTTTTTT | TRBJ2-2 | NA | TRBD1 | TRBV13
CASSLGLAGAIYNEQFF | TGTGCCAGCAGTTTAGGACTAGCGGGGGCTATCTACAATGAGCAGTTCTTC | TRBJ2-1 | once | TRBD2 | TRBV27
CASSERTGANVLTF | TGTGCCAGCAGTGAACGGACCGGGGCCAACGTCCTGACTTTC | TRBJ2-6 | few | NA | TRBV6-4
CASSYVRRGRQETQYF | TGTGCCAGCAGTTACGTCCGCAGGGGGCGTCAAGAGACCCAGTACTTC | TRBJ2-5 | NA | TRBD1 | TRBV6-2/TRBV6-3
CASSERPISGGYTF | TGTGCCAGCAGTGAAAGGCCGATCTCCGGGGGCTACACCTTC | TRBJ1-2 | NA | NA | TRBV6-1
CATPTGDGYTF | TGTGCCACCCCGACAGGGGACGGCTACACCTTC | TRBJ1-2 | NA | TRBD1 | TRBV19
CASSENYRDTPPGTDTQYF | TGTGCCAGCTCAGAAAACTACAGGGACACCCCTCCCGGCACAGATACGCAGTATTTT | TRBJ2-3 | NA | NA | TRBV18
CASSPRYEQYF | TGTGCCAGCAGTCCCCGGTACGAGCAGTACTTC | TRBJ2-7 | NA | NA | TRBV6-5
CASSEGQGGQPQHF | TGTGCCAGCAGTGAAGGGCAGGGAGGGCAGCCCCAGCATTTT | TRBJ1-5 | NA | NA | TRBV2
CAISSEDRAAEAFF | TGTGCCATCAGTTCAGAAGACAGGGCAGCTGAAGCTTTCTTT | TRBJ1-1 | NA | TRBD1 | TRBV10-3
CASSETTGDTEAFF | TGTGCCAGCAGTGAAACGACAGGGGACACTGAAGCTTTCTTT | TRBJ1-1 | NA | TRBD1 | TRBV6-1
CASSTPLYQETQYF | TGTGCCAGTAGTACCCCTTTGTACCAAGAGACCCAGTACTTC | TRBJ2-5 | NA | NA | TRBV19
CASSQTGHSYEQYF | TGTGCCAGCAGCCAGACAGGACACTCCTACGAGCAGTACTTC | TRBJ2-7 | NA | NA | TRBV27
CSVERDRPNYGYTF | TGCAGCGTTGAAAGGGACAGGCCGAACTATGGCTACACCTTC | TRBJ1-2 | few | TRBD1 | TRBV29-1
CASRPRGPETQYF | TGTGCCAGCCGCCCTCGGGGACCCGAGACCCAGTACTTC | TRBJ2-5 | NA | NA | TRBV6-4
CATSLARGGLGNEQFF | TGTGCCACCAGCCTCGCGAGGGGGGGCCTCGGCAATGAGCAGTTCTTC | TRBJ2-1 | NA | NA | TRBV24-1
CASSLGGPSNQPQHF | TGTGCCAGCAGCTTAGGGGGACCCAGCAATCAGCCCCAGCATTTT | TRBJ1-5 | once | NA | TRBV7-2
CASSESGLGNTIYF | TGCGCCAGCAGTGAATCCGGCCTTGGAAACACCATATATTTT | TRBJ1-3 | NA | NA | TRBV10-1
CASRLQGQAEQYF | TGCGCCAGCAGGCTCCAGGGACAGGCCGAGCAGTACTTC | TRBJ2-7 | NA | TRBD1 | TRBV5-1
CASSQQGADTQYF | TGTGCCAGCAGCCAACAGGGGGCAGATACGCAGTATTTT | TRBJ2-3 | NA | TRBD1 | TRBV3-1/TRBV3-2
CASSSGDYGYTF | TGTGCCAGCAGTTCGGGGGACTATGGCTACACCTTC | TRBJ1-2 | NA | NA | TRBV6-2/TRBV6-3
CASSLEGGSPLHF | TGTGCCAGCAGCTTAGAGGGAGGCTCACCCCTCCACTTT | TRBJ1-6 | once | NA | TRBV7-9
CASSKQGGDSNQPQHF | TGTGCCAGCAGCAAACAGGGGGGGGATAGCAATCAGCCCCAGCATTTT | TRBJ1-5 | NA | TRBD1 | TRBV13
CASSGDGPRRDSFQETQYF | TGTGCCAGCAGTGGGGATGGCCCGAGGAGGGACAGCTTTCAAGAGACCCAGTACTTC | TRBJ2-5 | NA | NA | TRBV6-2/TRBV6-3
CATSDLRGNYEQYF | TGTGCCACCAGTGATTTGCGAGGGAACTACGAGCAGTACTTC | TRBJ2-7 | NA | NA | TRBV24-1
CASSLVWREPQHF | TGTGCCAGCAGCTTAGTCTGGCGGGAGCCCCAGCATTTT | TRBJ1-5 | NA | NA | TRBV7-2
CASSFRSGGPYYEQYF | TGTGCCAGCAGCTTTCGAAGCGGGGGGCCGTACTACGAGCAGTACTTC | TRBJ2-7 | once | TRBD2 | TRBV14
CASSQEFRGGTDTQYF | TGTGCCAGCAGCCAAGAATTTCGGGGGGGCACAGATACGCAGTATTTT | TRBJ2-3 | once | TRBD2 | TRBV4-2
CASSLTGPNYGYTF | TGTGCCAGCAGTCTTACAGGGCCAAACTATGGCTACACCTTC | TRBJ1-2 | NA | NA | TRBV6-2/TRBV6-3